Shown below are 29 T cell receptor beta chains from a single sample sequenced in a study of T cell repertoires in cytomegalovirus infection. TCRdb reprocessed the reads via MiXCR and lists one record per CDR3 protein. Among nearly 450,000 distinct CDR3 sequences, about 33% were seen once, and the ten largest hold roughly 13%. The sample comprised PBMCs. These receptor sequences come from a human donor in good health (CMV status not recorded). Some clones in this sample may be carry-over from other donors' samples.

The table lists this clonotype with a count of one. This chain uses TRBV2 with TRBJ1-2; D remains unclear. This CDR3 is 12 amino acids long. With 8 bases removed from V and 2 bases from J, the gap between germline ends came to 9 bases. In germline, CDR1 is SNHLY, CDR2 FYNNEI. CDR3: CASYAENYGYTF. Here the CDR3 DNA reads TGTGCCAGCTACGCGGAAAACTATGGCTACACCTTC.

The rearrangement uses TRBV7-6 and TRBJ2-7; 9 bases match TRBD2. CDR1 is SGHVS and CDR2 is FNYEAQ in the germline V gene. This CDR3 has 16 amino acids. After removal of 4 bases from V and 2 bases from J, the junction contained 9 bases not matched to a gene. CDR3 protein: CASSSLTTSGPYEQYF. As DNA, the CDR3 is TGTGCCAGCAGCTCGTTGACGACTAGCGGCCCCTACGAGCAGTACTTC.

This clonotype came up a few times. The genes are TRBV6-5 and TRBJ2-1; possibly TRBD2 for D (6 bases). This CDR3 is built from 16 residues. V dropped 6 bases and J dropped 0 bases, with 15 bases sitting between them. Per the germline V gene, CDR1 is MNHEY and CDR2 is SVGAGI. CDR3 in amino acids: CASSWGGRSSYNEQFF. CDR3 bases: TGTGCCAGCAGCTGGGGTGGGAGGAGCTCCTACAATGAGCAGTTCTTC.

V gene TRBV20-1 combines with J gene TRBJ1-2; no reliable D call. The CDR3 is 12 amino acids. V was pared by 3 bases and J by 3 bases, with 8 bases between. Germline V CDR1 and CDR2: DFQATT, SNEGSKA (reference sequence). The DNA for the CDR3 is TGCAGTGCTAGTCGGGTAGACTATGGCTACACCTTC. Amino acid sequence: CSASRVDYGYTF.

This clonotype was counted only a few times. The chain has TRBV19 and TRBJ2-5; TRBD1 is a possible D gene (6 bases). The CDR3 extends over 13 amino acids. Germline V gene sequence: CDR1 LNHDA, CDR2 SQIVND (reference sequence). V was pared by 9 bases and J by 5 bases, with 16 bases between. CDR3 loop: CASGSQGGETQYF. The CDR3 region has the DNA TGTGCCAGCGGATCACAGGGCGGGGAGACCCAGTACTTC.

The V and J genes are TRBV11-3 and TRBJ2-1, with TRBD2 as a possible D gene (6 bases). Per germline, CDR1 SGHNT and CDR2 YENEEA. The CDR3 consists of 16 residues. V dropped 5 bases and J dropped 3 bases, with 17 bases sitting between them. In DNA, the CDR3 is TGTGCCAGCAGCCGCGGAGGGGCTAGCCTCTACAATGAGCAGTTCTTC. Translating gives CASSRGGASLYNEQFF. Using reference TRBV11-3 and TRBJ2-1 for the parts outside the CDR3, the full variable domain is EAGVVQSPRYKIIEKKQPVAFWCNPISGHNTLYWYLQNLGQGPELLIRYENEEAVDDSQLPKDRFSAERLKGVDSTLKIQPAELGDSAVYLCASSRGGASLYNEQFFGPGTRLTVL.

With regard to this clonotype: The junction and the germline gene differ at one end; a read error may be behind it. This chain uses TRBV7-2 with TRBJ2-2; D might be TRBD2 (5 bases). The CDR3 is 13 residues long. Germline V gene data show CDR1 as SGHTA and CDR2 as FQGNSA. The CDR3 DNA reads as TGTGCCAGCAGGTCCCAGCCCACCGGGGAGCTTTTTTTT. This sequence encodes CASRSQPTGELFF.

This clonotype came up many times. The chain combines TRBV7-6 with TRBJ1-3; maybe TRBD1 (5 bases). The CDR3 is made up of 16 amino acids. CDR1 SGHVS and CDR2 FNYEAQ come from the germline V gene. V lost 4 bases and J 0 bases, leaving 13 bases between the germline ends. The CDR3 region is CASSSGPKSSGNTIYF. In nucleotides, the CDR3 is TGTGCCAGCAGCTCGGGACCGAAAAGCTCTGGAAACACCATATATTTT.

This clonotype was seen repeatedly, ten times or more. The chain has TRBV7-2 and TRBJ2-1, with 9 bases identical to TRBD1. Germline V CDR1 and CDR2: SGHTA, FQGNSA. With V trimmed by 4 bases and J by 5 bases, 6 bases remained unmatched. CDR3 length: 15 amino acids. CDR3 coding DNA: TGTGCCAGCAGCTACGGGACAGGGAACAACAATGAGCAGTTCTTC. It specifies CASSYGTGNNNEQFF. Together with reference TRBV7-2 and TRBJ2-1, the CDR3 gives the full variable domain: GAGVSQSPSNKVTEKGKDVELRCDPISGHTALYWYRQSLGQGLEFLIYFQGNSAPDKSGLPSDRFSAERTGGSVSTLTIQRTQQEDSAVYLCASSYGTGNNNEQFFGPGTRLTVL.

This clonotype was recorded many times. The J gene is TRBJ1-3, the V gene TRBV6-6, with unresolved D. Trimming removed 7 bases from V and 1 base from J, with 17 bases in between. The CDR3 runs to 16 residues. Germline-derived CDR1 and CDR2 are MNHNY and SVGAGI (reference sequence). The chain's CDR3 is CASTPAGVGSGNTIYF. The DNA for the CDR3 is TGTGCCAGCACCCCGGCGGGCGTAGGGTCTGGAAACACCATATATTTT.

The rearrangement links TRBV14 to TRBJ1-2; a weak D match, TRBD1 (6 bases). The CDR3 loop spans 17 amino acids. The V end lost 6 bases, the J end lost 4 bases, and 24 bases lay between the germline ends. The germline CDR1 and CDR2 sequences are SGHDN and FVKESK. The CDR3 DNA follows: TGTGCCAGCAGTATCTCCGGAGGGGGGCGATCCCTCTATGGCTACACCTTC. It encodes CASSISGGGRSLYGYTF.

The V gene is TRBV12-3 or TRBV12-4, the J gene TRBJ1-5; TRBD1 is a possible D gene (5 bases). V was trimmed by 1 base and J by 3 bases, leaving 10 bases between them. The CDR3 loop spans 15 amino acids. CDR3 coding DNA: TGTGCCAGCAGTTTAGTGGGGCAGGACAATCAGCCCCAGCATTTT. As protein: CASSLVGQDNQPQHF.

V gene TRBV2 combines with J gene TRBJ1-5; TRBD1 matches at 7 bases. The germline CDR1 and CDR2 sequences are SNHLY and FYNNEI. Unmatched junction bases numbered 2, after V lost 4 bases and J lost 5 bases. The CDR3 sequence is 13 residues long. The CDR3 reads CASSVTGDQPQHF. DNA for the CDR3: TGTGCCAGCAGTGTCACAGGGGATCAGCCCCAGCATTTT. Filled out from reference TRBV2 and TRBJ1-5, the complete variable domain reads EPEVTQTPSHQVTQMGQEVILRCVPISNHLYFYWYRQILGQKVEFLVSFYNNEISEKSEIFDDQFSVERPDGSNFTLKIRSTKLEDSAMYFCASSVTGDQPQHFGDGTRLSIL.

This clonotype was counted a few times. This chain connects TRBV11-2 to TRBJ1-6; D is possibly TRBD1 (6 bases). Per germline, CDR1 SGHAT and CDR2 FQNNGV. This CDR3 has 15 residues. The ends were cut back, 8 bases at V and 9 bases at J, with 20 bases in the middle. CDR3 amino acids: CASSGRDKSGSPLHF. CDR3 sequence (DNA): TGTGCCAGCTCTGGCAGGGACAAGAGTGGTTCACCCCTCCACTTT.

This chain joins TRBV6-6 and TRBJ1-5; D is undetermined. The V gene's germline CDR1 is MNHNY and CDR2 SVGAGI (reference sequence). The CDR3 covers 16 residues. The V and J ends lost 0 bases and 5 bases respectively, with 14 bases between them. This CDR3 reads CASSYSAGSNDQPQHF. DNA for the CDR3: TGTGCCAGCAGTTACTCCGCGGGGTCCAACGATCAGCCCCAGCATTTT.

This chain joins TRBV4-3 and TRBJ1-4; TRBD1 matches at 7 bases. The CDR3 loop spans 14 amino acids. The germline CDR1 and CDR2 sequences are LGHNA and YSLEER. Germline trimming cut 4 bases from V and 8 bases from J; bases unmatched to any gene: 7. The CDR3 spells CASSLDREREKLFF. The DNA for the CDR3 is TGCGCCAGCAGCCTAGACAGGGAAAGAGAAAAACTGTTTTTT.

Of note for this clonotype: This is likely a read error, given that the CDR3 carries no conserved phenylalanine or tryptophan at its end. V is TRBV14 and J is TRBJ1-2, with D unclear. The CDR3 length is 12 residues. V was trimmed by 4 bases and J by 4 bases, leaving 7 bases between them. Germline loops: CDR1 SGHDN, CDR2 FVKESK. The CDR3 sequence: CASSLGVYGYTL. The CDR3 nucleotides are TGTGCCAGCAGCCTCGGGGTCTATGGCTACACCTTA.

The chain combines TRBV12-3 or TRBV12-4 with TRBJ2-1; weak D call: TRBD1 (5 bases). Deletions cut 10 bases from V and 0 bases from J, with 13 bases between. This CDR3 is 14 amino acids long. This CDR3 reads CATRGSVSYNEQFF. In DNA form, the CDR3 reads TGTGCCACTAGGGGAAGTGTCTCCTACAATGAGCAGTTCTTC.

This clonotype was found a few times. The chain carries TRBV2 and TRBJ2-2, with 8 bases that match TRBD1. CDR1 and CDR2 from the germline V gene are SNHLY and FYNNEI. The ends lost 1 base at V and 6 bases at J; junction bases unmatched: 13. The CDR3 sequence is 18 residues long. DNA of the CDR3: TGTGCCAGCAGTGAAGAGTTTGGGACAGGTCACTATTCCGGGGAGCTGTTTTTT. Its protein is CASSEEFGTGHYSGELFF.

As to this clonotype: A much larger clone is a single base away; this may be a read error. The chain joins TRBV7-8 to TRBJ2-7; 7 bases are a match to TRBD1. Germline V gene lookup returns CDR1 SGHVS and CDR2 FQNEAQ. The CDR3 runs to 14 residues. With 5 bases clipped from V and 4 bases from J, the junction kept 8 bases outside the gene matches. The CDR3 reads CASSVRDSPYEQYF. The CDR3 nucleotides are TGTGCCAGCAGCGTCCGGGACAGTCCATACGAGCAGTACTTC.

The V gene is TRBV15, the J gene TRBJ2-7; either TRBD1 or TRBD2 may fit D (5 bases each). In germline, CDR1 is LNHNV, CDR2 YYDKDF (reference sequence). Trimming shortened V by 0 bases and J by 2 bases, and 11 bases separated the two germline ends. There are 15 residues in the CDR3. The CDR3 loop is CATSRDRGGPYEQYF. CDR3 nucleotides: TGTGCCACCAGCAGAGATCGGGGCGGACCCTACGAGCAGTACTTC.

This clonotype occurred a few times. V gene TRBV6-2 or TRBV6-3 combines with J gene TRBJ2-3; 7 bases align to TRBD2. J lost 3 bases, V lost 0 bases, and 6 bases had no gene match. The CDR3 extends over 16 amino acids. CDR1 and CDR2 (germline): MNHEY, SVGEGT. The CDR3 DNA follows: TGTGCCAGCAGTTACTCGTTTGGGGGGGGAACAGATACGCAGTATTTT. Its protein product is CASSYSFGGGTDTQYF.

This clonotype was seen more than once but under ten times. CDR3: CASSTLETVKNTEAFF. The CDR3 region has the DNA TGTGCCAGTAGTACCCTCGAGACAGTTAAGAACACTGAAGCTTTCTTT. V is TRBV19 and J is TRBJ1-1; the D gene is possibly TRBD1 (5 bases). The CDR3 consists of 16 residues. Trimming stripped 4 bases from V and 1 base from J, with 16 bases between. Germline V gene data show CDR1 as LNHDA and CDR2 as SQIVND (reference sequence).

The chain links TRBV3-1 to TRBJ2-5, with 8 bases fitting TRBD2. Germline V gives CDR1 LGHDT, CDR2 YNNKEL (reference sequence). V shed 0 bases and J 1 base; nucleotides not matched to a gene: 7. The CDR3 spans 17 residues. Here the CDR3 reads CASSQDWASGLQETQYF. CDR3 nucleotide sequence: TGTGCCAGCAGCCAAGATTGGGCTAGCGGGCTCCAAGAGACCCAGTACTTC.

This clonotype was seen a few times. The V call is TRBV7-2, the J call TRBJ1-1; D is possibly TRBD1 (6 bases). This CDR3 has 13 residues. V was shortened by 2 bases and J by 11 bases, with 15 bases between the two germline ends. Germline V lookup: CDR1 SGHTA, CDR2 FQGNSA. In nucleotides, the CDR3 is TGTGCCAGCAGCTTAAGTCAGGGGCCGCCCGCTTTCTTT. This sequence encodes CASSLSQGPPAFF.

This clonotype has at least ten counts. The DNA for the CDR3 is TGCAGTGCCAATAGGGGGGGGGTCAGTGGCTACACCTTC. Translating it yields CSANRGGVSGYTF. This rearrangement joins TRBV20-1 to TRBJ1-2; perhaps TRBD1 as D (6 bases). Germline assignment: CDR1 DFQATT and CDR2 SNEGSKA (reference sequence). The CDR3 extends over 13 amino acids. V shed 6 bases and J shed 7 bases, with 18 bases lying between them.

As concerns this clonotype: The CDR3 ends on some other residue instead of the conserved phenylalanine or tryptophan, so this is likely a read error. The limits of the CDR3 on the DNA are not certain, so only TCRdb's listed CDR3 is given. This chain links TRBV12-3 or TRBV12-4 with TRBJ1-3. A total of 15 residues make up the CDR3, ends included. CDR3 region: CASRSLAVSGNTLYL.

This chain uses TRBV28 with TRBJ1-6; D ambiguous. Trimming left V 7 bases short and J 8 bases short, with 24 bases between. Germline V lookup: CDR1 MDHEN, CDR2 SYDVKM. The CDR3 runs to 17 residues. The CDR3 DNA follows: TGTGCCAGCATCGGATTCGGAGGAACCCTCGAGGATTCACCCCTCCACTTT. It encodes CASIGFGGTLEDSPLHF. Full variable domain (missing parts from reference TRBV28 and TRBJ1-6): DVKVTQSSRYLVKRTGEKVFLECVQDMDHENMFWYRQDPGLGLRLIYFSYDVKMKEKGDIPEGYSVSREKKERFSLILESASTNQTSMYLCASIGFGGTLEDSPLHFGNGTRLTVT.

The chain employs TRBV12-3 or TRBV12-4 and TRBJ1-2; D call uncertain. There are 16 residues in the CDR3. V lost 2 bases and J lost 4, with 17 bases in between. The CDR3 coding sequence is TGTGCCAGCAGTTTAACCCAGAGAAAGGGTTCCTATGGCTACACCTTC. Amino acids: CASSLTQRKGSYGYTF.